Following are 19 T cell receptor beta chains from one sample sequenced in a study of T cells in Graves' hyperthyroidism and ophthalmopathy. There were TCR beta CDR3 regions amplified from RNA transcripts. RT-PCR in the first round (using the HTBI primer set) targeted the TCR CDR3. TCRdb reanalysed the multiplex PCR reads using MiXCR and keeps one entry per CDR3 protein. This repertoire shows about 710,000 distinct CDR3 sequences, about 17% found once; its top ten account for roughly 8%. The sample was blood. The source is a man between 18 and 29 years old with Graves' hyperthyroidism.

The table lists this clonotype with many counts. The J gene is TRBJ2-7, the V gene TRBV2; 10 nucleotides line up with TRBD1. This CDR3 is 14 amino acids long. In germline, CDR1 is SNHLY, CDR2 FYNNEI. The junction had 5 bases not matched to a gene; V was cut back by 6 bases and J by 3 bases. The CDR3 here is CASRRTGGDYEQYF. The CDR3 coding sequence is TGTGCCAGCAGGCGGACAGGGGGGGACTACGAGCAGTACTTC.

At least ten counts were recorded for this clonotype. The chain uses TRBV20-1 and TRBJ2-3, with 8 bases matching TRBD2. CDR3 length equals 15 residues. The J segment lost 5 bases and the V segment lost 6 bases, leaving 13 bases of the junction unmatched. Germline assignment: CDR1 DFQATT and CDR2 SNEGSKA (reference sequence). This CDR3 reads CSAAQFVLAGDTQYF. For the CDR3, the DNA is TGCAGTGCCGCCCAGTTTGTTCTAGCGGGAGATACGCAGTATTTT.

CDR3 nucleotide sequence: TGCAGCGTTGAAACGGGGGGGGGCCTGGGGGTGAACGAGCAGTACTTC. It yields the protein CSVETGGGLGVNEQYF. This chain connects TRBV29-1 to TRBJ2-7; 8 bases match TRBD2. The CDR3 is 16 residues long. CDR1 is SQVTM, CDR2 ANQGSEA, per germline. The junction had 14 bases not matched to a gene; V was cut back by 2 bases and J by 5 bases.

This clonotype was found many times. CDR3 residues: CASSQGPGTGELFF. In DNA form, the CDR3 reads TGTGCCAGCAGCCAAGGGCCGGGGACCGGGGAGCTGTTTTTT. The chain joins TRBV3-1 to TRBJ2-2; TRBD2 is a possible D gene (5 bases). V was pared by 1 base and J by 5 bases, with 8 bases between. This CDR3 spans 14 amino acids. Germline CDR1 LGHDT, CDR2 YNNKEL (reference sequence).

This clonotype appeared many times. This chain connects TRBV2 to TRBJ2-5; possibly TRBD2 for D (5 bases). The CDR3 contains 14 residues. Trimming removed 2 bases from V and 4 bases from J, with 11 bases in between. CDR1 is SNHLY, CDR2 FYNNEI, per germline. CDR3 DNA: TGTGCCAGCAGTGAAACGAGAGGGCGAGAGACCCAGTACTTC. This gives the protein CASSETRGRETQYF. The full variable domain, in which reference TRBV2 and TRBJ2-5 provide the parts outside the CDR3, is EPEVTQTPSHQVTQMGQEVILRCVPISNHLYFYWYRQILGQKVEFLVSFYNNEISEKSEIFDDQFSVERPDGSNFTLKIRSTKLEDSAMYFCASSETRGRETQYFGPGTRLLVL.

This clonotype was recorded a few times. The chain recombines TRBV6-1 with TRBJ2-1; perhaps TRBD2 as D (5 bases). CDR3 length: 16 residues. The germline V and J ends were trimmed by 5 bases and 0 bases, with 14 bases remaining between them. From germline, CDR1 is MNHNS and CDR2 SASEGT. CDR3 bases: TGTGCCAGCAGTTTCACGGACTCGAACTCCTACAATGAGCAGTTCTTC. This sequence encodes CASSFTDSNSYNEQFF.

This clonotype showed up many times. The V and J genes are TRBV7-9 and TRBJ2-1; no definite D call. CDR1 and CDR2 from the germline V gene are SEHNR and FQNEAQ (reference sequence). Trimming removed 2 bases from V and 3 bases from J, with 11 bases in between. The CDR3 is 15 residues long. The CDR3 sequence: CASSLIQDVYNEQFF. DNA for the CDR3: TGTGCCAGCAGCTTAATTCAGGACGTCTACAATGAGCAGTTCTTC.

Details on this clonotype: A read error may account for a junction end that differs from germline. The chain employs TRBV7-3 and TRBJ2-1, with 7 nucleotides matching TRBD1. Germline lookup yields CDR1 SGHTA and CDR2 FQGTGA. The CDR3 has 16 residues. The CDR3 sequence is CASSSGTASSYNEQFF. The DNA of the CDR3 is TGCGCCAGCAGCTCTGGGACAGCGAGCTCCTACAATGAGCAGTTCTTC. Variable domain in full (rest from reference TRBV7-3 and TRBJ2-1): GAGVSQTPSNKVTEKGKYVELRCDPISGHTALYWYRQSLGQGPEFLIYFQGTGAADDSGLPNDRFFAVRPEGSVSTLKIQRTERGDSAVYLCASSSGTASSYNEQFFGPGTRLTVL.

The chain combines TRBV30 with TRBJ2-5; perhaps TRBD2 as D (6 bases). V was clipped by 2 bases and J by 3 bases, with 10 bases between them. CDR1 GTSNPN and CDR2 SVGIG come from the germline V gene (reference sequence). This CDR3 is 13 amino acids long. The CDR3 sequence is CAWSSGGKETQYF. The CDR3 DNA sequence: TGTGCCTGGAGTTCTGGAGGGAAAGAGACCCAGTACTTC.

This clonotype was found a few times. The chain employs TRBV4-3 and TRBJ2-7, with TRBD2 as a possible D gene (5 bases). The CDR3 sequence is 17 residues long. V lost 0 bases and J 1 base, leaving 16 bases between the germline ends. CDR1 is LGHNA and CDR2 is YSLEER in the germline V gene. The CDR3 loop is CASSQDRFSDGSYEQYF. The DNA of the CDR3 is TGCGCCAGCAGCCAAGATCGTTTTAGCGACGGATCCTACGAGCAGTACTTC.

This clonotype turned up a few times. The rearrangement links TRBV5-8 to TRBJ2-5; the match to TRBD2 covers 7 bases. The germline V gene encodes CDR1 SGHTS and CDR2 YDEGEE. This CDR3 is built from 14 residues. J lost 2 bases, V lost 4 bases, and 5 bases had no gene match. This chain's CDR3 is CASSATSAQETQYF. CDR3 nucleotide sequence: TGTGCCAGCAGCGCTACTAGCGCACAAGAGACCCAGTACTTC.

This clonotype was seen ten or more times. This rearrangement joins TRBV3-1 to TRBJ1-1, with D unresolved. The CDR3 loop spans 13 amino acids. The germline CDR1 and CDR2 sequences are LGHDT and YNNKEL (reference sequence). The V end was cut by 4 bases, the J end by 1 base, with 7 bases between. CDR3 in DNA: TGTGCCAGCAGCCCGGATAAGAACACTGAAGCTTTCTTT. Translating it yields CASSPDKNTEAFF.

Concerning this clonotype itself: This sequence may be a read error, since a much larger clone differs from it by one base. V is TRBV7-6 and J is TRBJ2-3; TRBD1 matches at 9 bases. The germline CDR1 and CDR2 sequences are SGHVS and FNYEAQ. The CDR3 sequence is 15 residues long. Here the CDR3 DNA reads TGTGCCTGCAGCTTAGGGGACAGGGGCACAGATACGCAGTATTTT. Its translation: CACSLGDRGTDTQYF.

This clonotype was counted many times. The CDR3 sequence: CASSQEGGGGELFF. The CDR3 DNA follows: TGTGCCAGCAGCCAAGAAGGAGGAGGCGGGGAGCTGTTTTTT. This chain joins TRBV3-1 and TRBJ2-2; TRBD2 is a possible D gene (5 bases). V was shortened by 0 bases and J by 7 bases, with 9 bases between the two germline ends. Per the germline V gene, CDR1 is LGHDT and CDR2 is YNNKEL (reference sequence). The CDR3 extends over 14 amino acids. Complete variable domain (other parts from reference TRBV3-1 and TRBJ2-2): DTAVSQTPKYLVTQMGNDKSIKCEQNLGHDTMYWYKQDSKKFLKIMFSYNNKELIINETVPNRFSPKSPDKAHLNLHINSLELGDSAVYFCASSQEGGGGELFFGEGSRLTVL.

The sample holds many counts of this clonotype. This chain links TRBV20-1 with TRBJ2-7; 8 bases are a match to TRBD2. The V gene's germline CDR1 is DFQATT and CDR2 SNEGSKA (reference sequence). This CDR3 comprises 13 residues. V lost 6 bases to trimming and J lost 4 bases; unmatched junction nucleotides: 8. CDR3 protein: CSAPPSGSYEQYF. For the CDR3, the DNA is TGCAGTGCCCCGCCCAGCGGGAGTTACGAGCAGTACTTC.

The chain couples TRBV11-2 to TRBJ2-6; 8 bases are a match to TRBD2. The CDR3 is 19 residues long. Germline V lookup: CDR1 SGHAT, CDR2 FQNNGV. Trimming cost V 4 bases and J 0 bases; bases outside gene matches: 11. The CDR3 DNA is TGTGCCAGCAGCTCCCAATTGGCGGGAGGTGGCTCTGGGGCCAACGTCCTGACTTTC. This translates into CASSSQLAGGGSGANVLTF.

This clonotype was picked up many times. The rearrangement uses TRBV11-2 and TRBJ2-2, with D possibly TRBD1 on 5 matching bases. From germline, CDR1 is SGHAT and CDR2 FQNNGV. The CDR3 length is 15 residues. The germline V and J ends were trimmed by 1 base and 1 base, with 7 bases remaining between them. The CDR3 DNA is TGTGCCAGCAGCTTAGTTAGGGGGAACACCGGGGAGCTGTTTTTT. It codes for CASSLVRGNTGELFF.

Ten or more counts support this clonotype. The V gene is TRBV7-2, the J gene TRBJ2-5, with TRBD2 identical over 12 bases. This CDR3 has 18 amino acids. The ends lost 1 base at V and 4 bases at J; junction bases unmatched: 10. Germline V lookup: CDR1 SGHTA, CDR2 FQGNSA. The CDR3 sequence is CASSLVALAGGLGETQYF. The CDR3 DNA reads TGTGCCAGCAGCTTAGTCGCACTAGCGGGAGGTCTGGGAGAGACCCAGTACTTC.

There are many counts of this clonotype. The chain couples TRBV6-2 or TRBV6-3 to TRBJ1-3; 7 positions match TRBD1. CDR1 and CDR2 (germline): MNHEY, SVGEGT. The V gene end was trimmed by 4 bases and the J gene end by 4 bases; junction bases not matched to a gene: 1. The CDR3 spans 13 residues. Here the CDR3 reads CASSWDSGNTIYF. The CDR3 DNA is TGTGCCAGCAGTTGGGACAGCGGAAACACCATATATTTT.